This T cell receptor (beta chain) appears in the sequencing data of a study of blood T cell repertoires in COVID-19. The overall study: The United States, Italy and Spain provided the acute and convalescent COVID-19 samples.

Trimming pared 8 bases from V and 0 bases from J, leaving 11 bases between. This CDR3 comprises 14 residues. CDR1 and CDR2 from the germline V gene are LNHDA and SQIVND (reference sequence). Here immunoSEQ multiplex PCR was the method, and the copy in TCRdb shows in-frame clones only, minus some. The table shows tens of thousands of clones, with roughly 85% occurring only once. Material for sequencing was peripheral blood. The receptor's source is a man in his forties with acute or convalescent COVID-19. V gene TRBV19 combines with J gene TRBJ1-5; possibly TRBD1 for D (5 bases). CDR3 bases: TGTGCCAGTGGTGACAGTTATAGCAATCAGCCCCAGCATTTT. Encoded protein: CASGDSYSNQPQHF.